Each of the 21 T cell receptor beta chains below was sequenced from the same sample in a study of blood T cells in healthy people across ages. The second PCR ran about 6 to 11 cycles with a sample-barcoded 5' primer and J-beta primers. TCRdb reprocessed the 5' RACE reads with MiXCR, giving one entry per CDR3 protein. Among around 1.5 million distinct CDR3 sequences, approximately 59% were seen once, and the ten largest hold under 8.5%. Sequencing was performed on blood. These receptors all come from a man in his late teens or twenties in good health.

The chain joins TRBV27 to TRBJ2-1; D gene ambiguous. Germline assignment: CDR1 MNHEY and CDR2 SMNVEV (reference sequence). The CDR3 extends over 14 amino acids. The germline V and J ends were trimmed by 2 bases and 2 bases, with 7 bases remaining between them. The CDR3 protein is CASSLRSPYNEQFF. The CDR3 coding sequence is TGTGCCAGCAGTTTAAGAAGTCCCTACAATGAGCAGTTCTTC.

The CDR3 DNA reads as TGCAGTGCTAGAGATCCGGAGCGGTCTGGCAATGAGCAGTTCTTC. Its protein product is CSARDPERSGNEQFF. This sequence joins TRBV20-1 and TRBJ2-1, with D possibly matching TRBD2 (5 bases). Germline CDR1 is DFQATT and CDR2 is SNEGSKA (reference sequence). This CDR3 region has 15 residues. The V end was cut by 0 bases, the J end by 6 bases, with 15 bases between.

In its sample, this clonotype was seen a few times. The J gene is TRBJ1-6, the V gene TRBV25-1; D gene uncertain. CDR1 and CDR2 (germline): MGHDK, SYGVNS. The CDR3 loop spans 15 amino acids. The germline V and J ends were trimmed by 5 bases and 7 bases, with 15 bases remaining between them. CDR3 region: CASSPLGGPNSPLHF. The CDR3 region has the DNA TGTGCCAGCAGTCCCTTGGGAGGGCCGAATTCACCCCTCCACTTT.

The chain employs TRBV25-1 and TRBJ2-7; D is unclear. The germline V gene has CDR1 MGHDK and CDR2 SYGVNS. V dropped 4 bases and J dropped 1 base, with 11 bases sitting between them. The CDR3 contains 14 residues. The CDR3 DNA follows: TGTGCCAGCAGTGCGCCCAAGAGTTCCTACGAGCAGTACTTC. Translation: CASSAPKSSYEQYF.

This clonotype was counted only a few times. The rearrangement joins TRBV6-1 to TRBJ2-5; 9 nucleotides match TRBD2. V shed 8 bases, J shed 2 bases, and the junction held 3 bases outside the gene matches. This CDR3 contains 13 residues. The germline CDR1 and CDR2 sequences are MNHNS and SASEGT. The DNA for the CDR3 is TGTGCCAGCGGGCGGGAGGGTCAAGAGACCCAGTACTTC. It yields the protein CASGREGQETQYF.

This clonotype came up once. The CDR3 loop reads CAISESMAGEQETQYF. CDR3 nucleotides: TGTGCCATCAGTGAGTCGATGGCGGGGGAACAAGAGACCCAGTACTTC. V and J are TRBV10-3 and TRBJ2-5; the match to TRBD2 covers 7 bases. The germline CDR1 and CDR2 sequences are ENHRY and SYGVKD. V shed 0 bases and J 2 bases; nucleotides not matched to a gene: 6. CDR3 length equals 16 residues.

This clonotype was recorded a few times. V usage is TRBV2 and J usage is TRBJ2-3; D gene ambiguous. Germline V gene data show CDR1 as SNHLY and CDR2 as FYNNEI. The germline V and J ends were trimmed by 2 bases and 3 bases, with 12 bases remaining between them. The CDR3 covers 15 residues. CDR3 in amino acids: CASSELVGLTDTQYF. The CDR3 DNA is TGTGCCAGCAGTGAATTAGTGGGCTTAACAGATACGCAGTATTTT. The variable domain in full, with the rest retrieved from reference TRBV2 and TRBJ2-3, is EPEVTQTPSHQVTQMGQEVILRCVPISNHLYFYWYRQILGQKVEFLVSFYNNEISEKSEIFDDQFSVERPDGSNFTLKIRSTKLEDSAMYFCASSELVGLTDTQYFGPGTRLTVL.

In the case of this clonotype: One base away lies a much larger clone, so this may be a sequencing read error. This chain joins TRBV6-5 and TRBJ2-3; 8 bases line up with TRBD2. Germline values: CDR1 MNHEY, CDR2 SVGAGI. The CDR3 contains 15 residues. The CDR3 loop reads CASSRSGGRQDAQYF. As DNA, the CDR3 is TGTGCCAGCAGTCGAAGCGGGGGTCGTCAAGATGCGCAGTATTTT.

The V call is TRBV27, the J call TRBJ2-1, with 7 bases lining up with TRBD2. The V gene's germline CDR1 is MNHEY and CDR2 SMNVEV (reference sequence). The trim removed 1 base at V and 8 bases at J, leaving 14 bases unmatched. This CDR3 is built from 17 residues. CDR3 sequence (DNA): TGTGCCAGCAGTTTATTTGCGGGAGTGGTATCGGGGTATGAGCAGTTCTTC. Amino acids: CASSLFAGVVSGYEQFF.

This chain links TRBV4-2 with TRBJ2-3; no clear D. The germline gives CDR1 LGHNA, CDR2 YNFKEQ. CDR3 length equals 12 residues. Between the trimmed V and J ends, which lost 0 bases and 7 bases, there was a span of 5 bases. The chain's CDR3 is CASSQDYNTQYF. In DNA form, the CDR3 reads TGTGCCAGCAGCCAAGATTACAATACGCAGTATTTT.

This rearrangement joins TRBV5-1 to TRBJ2-1; 9 nucleotides align to TRBD2. This CDR3 has 19 amino acids. Germline V gives CDR1 SGHRS, CDR2 YFSETQ. The ends lost 4 bases at V and 1 base at J; junction bases unmatched: 15. The CDR3 DNA follows: TGCGCCAGCAGCGGGGGACTAGCCGAGGGGTTTAGTTCCTACAATGAGCAGTTCTTC. This encodes CASSGGLAEGFSSYNEQFF.

V usage is TRBV28 and J usage is TRBJ1-1; tentatively, D is TRBD1 (6 bases). V lost 5 bases to trimming and J lost 0 bases, with 13 bases between them. The length of the CDR3 is 15 residues. Looked up from germline, CDR1 is MDHEN and CDR2 is SYDVKM. CDR3 loop: CASSPPGAVNTEAFF. The CDR3 DNA follows: TGTGCCAGCAGTCCCCCGGGGGCAGTGAACACTGAAGCTTTCTTT.

This clonotype was recorded a few times. This sequence joins TRBV12-3 or TRBV12-4 and TRBJ1-1; TRBD1 agrees at 7 bases. V was clipped by 4 bases and J by 1 base; unmatched bases: 3. The CDR3 has 14 amino acids. CDR3 sequence: CASSYYRGNTEAFF. CDR3 nucleotides: TGTGCCAGCAGTTATTACAGGGGGAACACTGAAGCTTTCTTT.

The chain recombines TRBV4-1 with TRBJ2-1; 8 bases match TRBD1. Germline loops: CDR1 MGHRA, CDR2 YSYEKL. The junction had 9 bases not matched to a gene; V was cut back by 6 bases and J by 8 bases. The CDR3 is 14 residues long. The CDR3 nucleotides are TGCGCCAGCAGTCCCCCAGGGGGCATAGATGAGCAGTTCTTC. Translating it yields CASSPPGGIDEQFF.

This clonotype showed up just a few times. This chain connects TRBV5-1 to TRBJ2-1; D is perhaps TRBD1 or TRBD2 (5 bases each). The V end was cut by 3 bases, the J end by 5 bases, with 9 bases between. The CDR3 loop spans 13 amino acids. The germline V gene has CDR1 SGHRS and CDR2 YFSETQ. CDR3 sequence: CASSWGPNNEQFF. The CDR3 DNA reads as TGCGCCAGCAGCTGGGGACCGAACAATGAGCAGTTCTTC.

The chain carries TRBV7-2 and TRBJ2-4, with 8 bases matching TRBD2. Germline V gene lookup returns CDR1 SGHTA and CDR2 FQGNSA. Trimming removed 1 base from V and 1 base from J; junction bases left unmatched: 12. CDR3 length: 19 residues. CDR3 DNA: TGTGCCAGCAGCTTAGTTTTGGAGCGGGGGACTGAGGCCAAAAACATTCAGTACTTC. Protein: CASSLVLERGTEAKNIQYF.

The CDR3 sequence is CSAQLAGNEQFF. Written as DNA, the CDR3 is TGCAGTGCTCAACTAGCGGGGAATGAGCAGTTCTTC. V usage is TRBV20-1 and J usage is TRBJ2-1; TRBD2 agrees at 10 bases. This CDR3 has 12 residues. V lost 5 bases to trimming and J lost 7 bases; unmatched junction nucleotides: 2. Looked up from germline, CDR1 is DFQATT and CDR2 is SNEGSKA (reference sequence).

The chain has TRBV2 and TRBJ1-6, with D unresolved. Trimming removed 4 bases at V and 6 bases at J, with 7 bases between. Germline assignment: CDR1 SNHLY and CDR2 FYNNEI. The CDR3 has 13 amino acids. The CDR3 nucleotides read TGTGCCAGCAGTGTAACTTTTAATTCACCCCTCCACTTT. Residues: CASSVTFNSPLHF.

This chain joins TRBV6-6 and TRBJ1-5; D is undetermined. V shed 7 bases and J shed 0 bases, with 10 bases lying between them. The CDR3 is 14 residues long. Germline V gene lookup returns CDR1 MNHNY and CDR2 SVGAGI (reference sequence). The CDR3 region has the DNA TGTGCCAGCAACCCCACGGATAGCAATCAGCCCCAGCATTTT. Translation gives CASNPTDSNQPQHF.

The J gene is TRBJ2-7, the V gene TRBV20-1, with 8 bases identical to TRBD1. This CDR3 is 14 amino acids long. Looked up from germline, CDR1 is DFQATT and CDR2 is SNEGSKA (reference sequence). Germline trimming cut 2 bases from V and 5 bases from J; bases unmatched to any gene: 8. CDR3 in DNA: TGCAGTGCTAGAAGCCGGGACAGGAGCGACGAGCAGTACTTC. Translating gives CSARSRDRSDEQYF.

J is TRBJ2-4 and V is TRBV28; maybe TRBD2 (5 bases). Trimming removed 5 bases from V and 1 base from J, with 15 bases in between. Germline values: CDR1 MDHEN, CDR2 SYDVKM. The CDR3 loop spans 16 amino acids. The CDR3 sequence is CASSPSSAAAKNIQYF. CDR3 sequence (DNA): TGTGCCAGCAGTCCCTCCTCAGCGGCGGCCAAAAACATTCAGTACTTC.